These T cell receptor beta chains were read from a single sample in a study of T cell responses to AZD1222 COVID-19 vaccine. Sequenced by immunoSEQ multiplex PCR; TCRdb stores in-frame clones only, minus some. The repertoire holds approximately 140,000 clones, with roughly nine tenths as singletons. The input for sequencing was peripheral blood, taken on day 0 of AZD1222 vaccination. Receptors were obtained from an adult in good health. Each CDR3 is given with its conserved first and last residue. Each record gives: D gene, clone size, J gene, V gene, CDR3 DNA, CDR3 protein. D genes are given only for firm matches. The size field is filled for only some rows; it gives once, few, many or a size class.

>NA|NA|TRBJ1-2|TRBV6-5
TGTGCCAGCAGTTACACCTTACGGGGCTACACCTTC
CASSYTLRGYTF
>TRBD1|NA|TRBJ2-5|TRBV6-2/TRBV6-3
TGTGCCAGCAGTGACGACCTCCGGGGACAGGGAACGCAAGAGACCCAGTACTTC
CASSDDLRGQGTQETQYF
>NA|NA|TRBJ1-1|TRBV28
TGTGCCAGCAGTTTATCCGGGACACGGAACACTGAAGCTTTCTTT
CASSLSGTRNTEAFF
>NA|NA|TRBJ1-2|TRBV7-3
TGTGCCAGCAGCTTAACTGATGCAGGAGAAGGGGTGGGTGGCTACACCTTC
CASSLTDAGEGVGGYTF
>TRBD1|NA|TRBJ1-3|TRBV13
TGTGCCAGCAGCACAAGACAGGGGTCTCCTGGAAACACCATATATTTT
CASSTRQGSPGNTIYF
>TRBD1|NA|TRBJ2-7|TRBV18
TGTGCCAGCTCACCACCGGACAGGGGCGAGCAGTACTTC
CASSPPDRGEQYF
>TRBD1|NA|TRBJ2-7|TRBV19
TGTGCCAGTAGTATGGGACAGGAGGCCTACGAGCAGTACTTC
CASSMGQEAYEQYF
>NA|NA|TRBJ2-7|TRBV7-2
TGTGCCAGCAGCTTGCAGGGGGGTGGCGAGCAGTACTTC
CASSLQGGGEQYF
>NA|NA|TRBJ1-5|TRBV19
TGTGCCAGTAGGAGGACGGCTAGCAATCAGCCCCAGCATTTT
CASRRTASNQPQHF
>NA|NA|TRBJ2-2|TRBV6-2/TRBV6-3
TGTGCCAGCAGTTACCCACCCGGGGGATACACCGGGGAGCTGTTTTTT
CASSYPPGGYTGELFF
>NA|NA|TRBJ1-4|TRBV25-1
TGTGCCAGCGGGCATCATGGGGGCAGTGAAAAACTGTTTTTT
CASGHHGGSEKLFF
>TRBD2|NA|TRBJ2-4|TRBV9
TGTGCCAGCAGCGTAGGGGGACTAGCGGGAGAAAACATTCAGTACTTC
CASSVGGLAGENIQYF
>TRBD1|NA|TRBJ1-5|TRBV19
TGTGCCAGTAGTATTGAGGACAGGGGAAATCAGCCCCAGCATTTT
CASSIEDRGNQPQHF
>TRBD1|NA|TRBJ1-2|TRBV11-2
TGTGCCAGCAGCTTAAACGATCGACAGGGGGTTGGCTATGGCTACACCTTC
CASSLNDRQGVGYGYTF
>NA|NA|TRBJ1-5|TRBV7-9
TGTGCCAGCAGCTTAGGCCATAGCAATCAGCCCCAGCATTTT
CASSLGHSNQPQHF
>NA|NA|TRBJ2-1|TRBV13
TGTGCCAGCAGCCCCAGGAGAGATGGCCTCACCGTACAGTTCTTC
CASSPRRDGLTVQFF
>NA|NA|TRBJ2-7|TRBV11-2
TGTGCCAGCAGCCGTACGGGCTACGAGCAGTACTTC
CASSRTGYEQYF
>NA|NA|TRBJ1-5|TRBV19
TGTGCCAGTACCCCAAGGGGGGGACTATCAACCTATCAGCCCCAGCATTTT
CASTPRGGLSTYQPQHF
>NA|NA|TRBJ2-6|TRBV7-2
TGTGCCAGCAGCTATTCCTGGGTGGACGGGGCCAACGTCCTGACTTTC
CASSYSWVDGANVLTF
>NA|NA|TRBJ2-6|TRBV19
TGTGCCAGTAGTACGCGACAGGGACTCTCTGGGGCCAACGTCCTGACTTTC
CASSTRQGLSGANVLTF
>NA|NA|TRBJ1-2|TRBV7-9
TGTGCCAGCAGCGATACCTCGGGGTGGTATGGCTACACCTTC
CASSDTSGWYGYTF
>NA|NA|TRBJ1-6|TRBV4-3
TGCGCCAGCAGCCAAGAATTCGTCAGGGGTATAGTCTCACCCCTCCACTTT
CASSQEFVRGIVSPLHF
>TRBD1|once|TRBJ1-2|TRBV7-2
TGTGCCAGCAGACCCGACAGGGGTTTAGCTGGCTACACCTTC
CASRPDRGLAGYTF
>NA|NA|TRBJ2-7|TRBV27
TGTGCCAGCAGTTTGTTTGCGGAGCAGGGCGCCTACGAGCAGTACTTC
CASSLFAEQGAYEQYF
>TRBD1|NA|TRBJ1-5|TRBV9
TGTGCCAGCAGCCTTTCAGGGGGCGGACAGCCCCAGCATTTT
CASSLSGGGQPQHF
>NA|NA|TRBJ1-6|TRBV12-3/TRBV12-4
TGTGCCAGCACACAAACCAGGGATTCACCCCTCCACTTT
CASTQTRDSPLHF
>NA|NA|TRBJ1-1|TRBV9
TGTGCCAGCAGCGTAAGCACAGGGACTGAAGCTTTCTTT
CASSVSTGTEAFF
>NA|NA|TRBJ2-7|TRBV6-5
TGTGCCAGCACCGACTACGAGCAGTACTTC
CASTDYEQYF